The sequence of this T cell receptor (beta chain) was determined in a study of T cell responses to AZD1222 COVID-19 vaccine. With 10 bases removed from V and 5 bases from J, the gap between germline ends came to 8 bases. This CDR3 has 10 residues. The germline CDR1 and CDR2 sequences are MNHEY and SMNVEV (reference sequence). Profiling relied on immunoSEQ multiplex PCR, and the TCRdb table lists in-frame clones only, not all of them. The table lists 85,000 to 120,000 clones, 90% of them singletons. Sequenced material: peripheral blood, taken 28 days after the second AZD1222 dose. This sequence was found in an adult who received the AZD1222 COVID-19 vaccine. V is TRBV27 and J is TRBJ2-5, with D perhaps TRBD1 or TRBD2 (6 bases each). CDR3 sequence (DNA): TGTGCCACCGGGGGCGAGACCCAGTACTTC. Translated, it gives CATGGETQYF.